Listed below are T cell receptor beta chains from one sample, sequenced in a study of T cell changes during pregnancy in multiple sclerosis. Method: immunoSEQ multiplex PCR; TCRdb's copy keeps in-frame clones and lacks some. The sample records some 59,000 clones, roughly 90% being singletons. The specimen was peripheral blood, collected in the second trimester of pregnancy. The receptors here all came from a female donor with multiple sclerosis, enrolled in a pregnancy study. Each CDR3 is given with its conserved first and last residue. The D gene is left open where the match is weak. Size values are once, few and many counts, or a class for expanded clones, and some rows have none.

d_call: NA
v_call: TRBV5-1
clone_size: once
j_call: TRBJ1-1
cdr3_aa: CASSSQGNTEAFF
cdr3_nt: TGCGCCAGCAGCTCACAGGGGAACACTGAAGCTTTCTTT

d_call: NA
v_call: TRBV7-3
clone_size: NA
j_call: TRBJ2-2
cdr3_aa: CASSLSSSTGELFF
cdr3_nt: TGTGCCAGCAGCTTGTCTAGCAGCACCGGGGAGCTGTTTTTT

d_call: TRBD1
v_call: TRBV2
clone_size: NA
j_call: TRBJ1-2
cdr3_aa: CASTGGTGAYGYTF
cdr3_nt: TGTGCCAGCACAGGGGGGACAGGGGCCTATGGCTACACCTTC

d_call: NA
v_call: TRBV2
clone_size: NA
j_call: TRBJ2-3
cdr3_aa: CASSENLGGSTDTQYF
cdr3_nt: TGTGCCAGCAGTGAAAACCTCGGGGGTAGCACAGATACGCAGTATTTT

d_call: NA
v_call: TRBV19
clone_size: NA
j_call: TRBJ1-5
cdr3_aa: CASSIVATTNQPQHF
cdr3_nt: TGTGCCAGTAGTATAGTAGCGACAACCAATCAGCCCCAGCATTTT

d_call: NA
v_call: TRBV9
clone_size: NA
j_call: TRBJ2-7
cdr3_aa: CASSAGAALREQYF
cdr3_nt: TGTGCCAGCAGCGCAGGGGCGGCACTACGGGAGCAGTACTTC

d_call: TRBD2
v_call: TRBV4-2
clone_size: once
j_call: TRBJ2-3
cdr3_aa: CASSQRGGDTTDTQYF
cdr3_nt: TGTGCCAGCAGCCAGCGCGGGGGGGATACCACAGATACGCAGTATTTT

d_call: NA
v_call: TRBV19
clone_size: NA
j_call: TRBJ2-1
cdr3_aa: CASRRGPGRQFF
cdr3_nt: TGTGCCAGTAGGCGGGGGCCGGGCCGCCAGTTCTTC

d_call: TRBD1
v_call: TRBV19
clone_size: NA
j_call: TRBJ1-1
cdr3_aa: CASSTGQGHHGRNTEAFF
cdr3_nt: TGTGCCAGTAGTACCGGACAGGGACACCACGGGCGGAACACTGAAGCTTTCTTT

d_call: NA
v_call: TRBV9
clone_size: NA
j_call: TRBJ1-6
cdr3_aa: CASSVDAGMNSPLHF
cdr3_nt: TGTGCCAGCAGCGTAGACGCAGGGATGAATTCACCCCTCCACTTT

d_call: NA
v_call: TRBV6-6
clone_size: NA
j_call: TRBJ2-3
cdr3_aa: CASSSPRYTQYF
cdr3_nt: TGTGCCAGCAGTTCCCCTAGGTATACGCAGTATTTT

d_call: TRBD2
v_call: TRBV6-1
clone_size: NA
j_call: TRBJ2-3
cdr3_aa: CASSSTSGGADTQYF
cdr3_nt: TGTGCCAGCAGCTCGACTAGCGGGGGGGCAGATACGCAGTATTTT

d_call: TRBD1
v_call: TRBV2
clone_size: NA
j_call: TRBJ1-5
cdr3_aa: CASSTGTVGGQPQHF
cdr3_nt: TGTGCCAGCAGTACCGGGACAGTCGGGGGTCAGCCCCAGCATTTT

d_call: NA
v_call: TRBV28
clone_size: NA
j_call: TRBJ2-3
cdr3_aa: CASSFSPTDTQYF
cdr3_nt: TGTGCCAGCAGTTTCTCCCCCACAGATACGCAGTATTTT

d_call: NA
v_call: TRBV2
clone_size: NA
j_call: TRBJ2-6
cdr3_aa: CAGNRESGANVLTF
cdr3_nt: TGTGCCGGAAACAGGGAATCTGGGGCCAACGTCCTGACTTTC

d_call: TRBD1
v_call: TRBV6-6
clone_size: NA
j_call: TRBJ1-6
cdr3_aa: CASSLDREQSPLHF
cdr3_nt: TGTGCCAGCAGTCTCGACAGGGAACAATCACCCCTCCACTTT

d_call: TRBD2
v_call: TRBV5-1
clone_size: once
j_call: TRBJ2-3
cdr3_aa: CASSLGTSGGDTQYF
cdr3_nt: TGCGCCAGCAGCCTGGGGACTAGCGGGGGAGATACGCAGTATTTT

d_call: NA
v_call: TRBV7-8
clone_size: NA
j_call: TRBJ2-2
cdr3_aa: CASSSYGGSTGELFF
cdr3_nt: TGTGCCAGCAGCTCCTACGGGGGATCCACCGGGGAGCTGTTTTTT

d_call: NA
v_call: TRBV18
clone_size: once
j_call: TRBJ1-3
cdr3_aa: CASSLGSDSGNTIYF
cdr3_nt: TGTGCCAGCTCTCTGGGCTCCGACTCTGGAAACACCATATATTTT

d_call: NA
v_call: TRBV4-2
clone_size: NA
j_call: TRBJ2-3
cdr3_aa: CASSPAGMGTDTQYF
cdr3_nt: TGTGCCAGCAGCCCAGCAGGGATGGGAACAGATACGCAGTATTTT

d_call: TRBD1
v_call: TRBV5-4
clone_size: NA
j_call: TRBJ2-4
cdr3_aa: CASSFQGAKNIQYF
cdr3_nt: TGTGCCAGCAGCTTTCAGGGGGCAAAAAACATTCAGTACTTC

d_call: NA
v_call: TRBV30
clone_size: NA
j_call: TRBJ1-6
cdr3_aa: CAWSPRDSDNSPLHF
cdr3_nt: TGTGCCTGGAGTCCCCGGGACTCTGATAATTCACCCCTCCACTTT

d_call: TRBD1
v_call: TRBV4-1
clone_size: once
j_call: TRBJ1-2
cdr3_aa: CASSLITGANYGYTF
cdr3_nt: TGCGCCAGCAGCCTCATCACAGGGGCGAACTATGGCTACACCTTC

d_call: TRBD1
v_call: TRBV28
clone_size: NA
j_call: TRBJ1-6
cdr3_aa: CASSYGGTANSPLHF
cdr3_nt: TGTGCCAGCAGTTATGGGGGGACAGCTAATTCACCCCTCCACTTT

d_call: TRBD1
v_call: TRBV13
clone_size: NA
j_call: TRBJ2-3
cdr3_aa: CASSSQGPLDTQYF
cdr3_nt: TGTGCCAGCAGCTCACAGGGGCCCCTGGATACGCAGTATTTT

d_call: NA
v_call: TRBV2
clone_size: few
j_call: TRBJ2-2
cdr3_aa: CASRTGSSNTGELFF
cdr3_nt: TGTGCCAGCAGAACAGGGTCATCGAACACCGGGGAGCTGTTTTTT

d_call: NA
v_call: TRBV6-5
clone_size: NA
j_call: TRBJ1-2
cdr3_aa: CASSSLGGADKGYTF
cdr3_nt: TGTGCCAGCAGTTCCCTGGGGGGGGCCGATAAGGGCTACACCTTC

d_call: TRBD1
v_call: TRBV5-6
clone_size: few
j_call: TRBJ1-5
cdr3_aa: CASSLTGGGQPQHF
cdr3_nt: TGTGCCAGCAGCTTGACAGGGGGAGGACAGCCCCAGCATTTT

d_call: NA
v_call: TRBV5-1
clone_size: NA
j_call: TRBJ2-5
cdr3_aa: CASSLGLYPQETQYF
cdr3_nt: TGCGCCAGCAGCTTGGGACTATACCCCCAAGAGACCCAGTACTTC